Listed below are T cell receptor beta chains from one sample, sequenced in a study of breast tumors, draining lymph nodes, adjacent tissues. TCRdb reanalysed the multiplex PCR reads using MiXCR and keeps one entry per CDR3 protein. The table has over 200,000 distinct CDR3 sequences, about 32% seen once. Sequencing was performed on axillary lymph node tissue. The receptors stem from a female donor with breast cancer. Some clones in this sample may be carry-over from other donors' samples. CDR3s leave out the opening cysteine and the closing phenylalanine or tryptophan.

V | CDR3
TRBV5-1 | ASSLLRGLGEQY
TRBV20-1 | SANRQANTEAF
TRBV2 | ASSMGGWGEQL
TRBV15 | ATSREAGGVETQY
TRBV7-3 | ASSPGSSTDTQY
TRBV9 | ASSVVQGGAYNEQF
TRBV2 | AASPGRPGEQY
TRBV3-1 | ASSRSGADYEQY
TRBV6-1 | ASSQRSGRASSYNEQF
TRBV9 | ASSVSGTSGNTIY
TRBV5-6 | ASSFSRGDIQY
TRBV7-7 | ASQGTPGGETQY
TRBV18 | ASYSGGAATGELF
TRBV5-1 | ASSARLNTGELF
TRBV5-1 | ASSFRGSAYEQY
TRBV29-1 | SVDLVGGRPHEQY
TRBV25-1 | ASSESRTGHYYEQY
TRBV28 | ASIPGGGSYNSPLH
TRBV24-1 | ATGEGGAANEKLF
TRBV20-1 | STDTSGYT
TRBV5-5 | ASSPRQGAHRYEQY
TRBV20-1 | SVLDTYEQS
TRBV7-9 | ASRYLSGGDEQY
TRBV12-3/TRBV12-4 | ASSVSEREGEQF
TRBV20-1 | SAEPGQGEGQPQH
TRBV19 | ASSIRRTGIIYEQY
TRBV7-2 | ASSLGSLADTYNEQF
TRBV3-1 | ASSQDLGGRAYNEQF
TRBV10-3 | AISEGDRGPNEQF
TRBV6-2/TRBV6-3 | ASSYGQVAYSSPLH
TRBV7-9 | ASSLESGGDYGYT
TRBV12-3/TRBV12-4 | ASSLHQGGNGYT
TRBV4-3 | ASSPERDTYEQY
TRBV20-1 | SARNKAGKVEVTNEKLF
TRBV11-2 | ASSFSGGTEAF
TRBV6-2/TRBV6-3 | ASSYETYNEQF
TRBV7-6 | ASSRGPQKLF
TRBV20-1 | SATAGGSDEQY
TRBV6-2/TRBV6-3 | ASSYSGFRQY
TRBV24-1 | ATNNYGCELF
TRBV19 | ASSIGGGSYEQY
TRBV12-3/TRBV12-4 | ASSFGLTSGTRGEQF
TRBV6-5 | ASSHSRAGLQETQY
TRBV30 | AWSGGTYTDTQY
TRBV19 | ASSVGNSGANVLT
TRBV7-2 | ASSARQGAWETQY
TRBV7-2 | ASTPGGGNEQF
TRBV12-3/TRBV12-4 | ASAFGRTYGYT
TRBV10-3 | AISDGGEETQY
TRBV7-3 | ASSSPGGFKPYEQY
TRBV15 | ATSSREGGYYGYT